This T cell receptor beta chain was observed in a study of lymphopenia after photon versus proton radiotherapy. General study results and limits: Post-nadir diversity loss with photons came from oligoclonal expansion, particularly CD8+ Temra cells.

Details on this clone: What it binds is unknown.

Some clones are missing from TCRdb's copy, which holds only in-frame ones; the method was immunoSEQ multiplex PCR. The data show roughly 76,000 clones, with roughly 92% seen just once and approximately 2% held by the top ten. The CDR3 covers 16 residues. Trimming pared 4 bases from V and 0 bases from J, leaving 15 bases between. Per the germline V gene, CDR1 is MRHNA and CDR2 is SNTAGT. This sequence originates from a woman in her thirties or forties with cholangiocarcinoma. This chain uses TRBV6-4 with TRBJ1-2; TRBD1 is a possible D gene (6 bases). The sample was peripheral blood, taken from a patient treated with photon-based radiotherapy. The CDR3 is CASSAQGPYSNYGYTF. CDR3 bases: TGTGCCAGCAGTGCGCAGGGGCCCTATTCTAACTATGGCTACACCTTC.